The 31 T cell receptor beta chains reported below all come from one sample, sequenced in a study of OX40 agonist ivuxolimab in advanced cancers. Clones were sequenced by immunoSEQ multiplex PCR, and TCRdb holds only the in-frame ones, with some missing. The profile shows roughly 83,000 clones, about four fifths of them singletons. This specimen was CD4+ or CD8+ T cells sorted from blood, taken in a trial of the OX40 agonist ivuxolimab. The receptors were gathered from an adult with an advanced solid tumor such as melanoma, head and neck, liver or kidney cancer.

This clone was counted once. The J gene is TRBJ1-2, the V gene TRBV29-1, with 9 bases identical to TRBD1. V lost 5 bases and J lost 0; bases outside the gene matches: 16. The CDR3 consists of 18 residues. Germline assignment: CDR1 SQVTM and CDR2 ANQGSEA. CDR3 coding DNA: TGCAGCGTTTCCCCCGGGACAGGGTCGGGTGCAACTAACTATGGCTACACCTTC. Its protein is CSVSPGTGSGATNYGYTF. The whole variable domain, filled in from reference TRBV29-1 and TRBJ1-2, reads SAVISQKPSRDICQRGTSLTIQCQVDSQVTMMFWYRQQPGQSLTLIATANQGSEATYESGFVIDKFPISRPNLTFSTLTVSNMSPEDSSIYLCSVSPGTGSGATNYGYTFGSGTRLTVV.

CDR3 sequence (DNA): TGTGCCAGCAGTTTCGACAATAGCAATGAGCAGTTCTTC. Translating gives CASSFDNSNEQFF. The genes are TRBV27 and TRBJ2-1; D unclear. V was pared by 3 bases and J by 6 bases, with 9 bases between. The CDR3 has 13 residues. Per germline, CDR1 MNHEY and CDR2 SMNVEV (reference sequence).

The chain joins TRBV4-1 to TRBJ2-1; 16 nucleotides line up with TRBD2. The ends lost 6 bases at V and 7 bases at J; junction bases unmatched: 3. CDR1 and CDR2 from the germline V gene are MGHRA and YSYEKL. The length of the CDR3 is 15 residues. CDR3 in amino acids: CASRGLAGGPNEQFF. CDR3 coding DNA: TGCGCCAGCAGGGGACTAGCGGGGGGGCCGAATGAGCAGTTCTTC.

The chain combines TRBV11-1 with TRBJ1-2, with 11 nucleotides matching TRBD1. The V and J ends lost 5 bases and 4 bases, in that order; junction bases with no gene match: 3. Germline V gene sequence: CDR1 SGHAT, CDR2 FQDESV (reference sequence). The CDR3 sequence is 14 residues long. For the CDR3, the DNA is TGTGCCAGCAGCAGCGGGACAGGGGGCTATGGCTACACCTTC. Its protein product is CASSSGTGGYGYTF.

This chain uses TRBV5-4 with TRBJ2-1, with 10 bases matching TRBD2. Trimming cost V 2 bases and J 4 bases; bases outside gene matches: 3. Germline assignment: CDR1 SGHNT and CDR2 YYREEE (reference sequence). This CDR3 spans 15 amino acids. CDR3 residues: CASSFPSGGYNEQFF. CDR3 nucleotide sequence: TGTGCCAGCAGCTTTCCTAGCGGGGGATACAATGAGCAGTTCTTC.

This clone was detected only a few times. The chain has TRBV5-1 and TRBJ2-2; 7 positions match TRBD2. The CDR3 covers 12 residues. V lost 4 bases and J lost 6; bases outside the gene matches: 0. Looked up from germline, CDR1 is SGHRS and CDR2 is YFSETQ. CDR3 region: CASSRGAGELFF. The CDR3 nucleotides read TGCGCCAGCAGCCGGGGGGCCGGGGAGCTGTTTTTT.

CDR3: CASSQGSLETQYF. CDR3 sequence (DNA): TGCGCCAGCAGCCAAGGGAGTTTAGAGACCCAGTACTTC. The V and J genes are TRBV4-3 and TRBJ2-5, with D unresolved. The length of the CDR3 is 13 residues. V lost 1 base and J lost 4, with 7 bases in between. Germline V gene sequence: CDR1 LGHNA, CDR2 YSLEER.

The rearrangement joins TRBV19 to TRBJ2-3; 9 bases line up with TRBD2. The V gene end was trimmed by 3 bases and the J gene end by 0 bases; junction bases not matched to a gene: 16. Germline V CDR1 and CDR2: LNHDA, SQIVND (reference sequence). The CDR3 loop spans 20 amino acids. CDR3 sequence reads: CASSICGWRGGRFSTDTQYF. CDR3 DNA: TGTGCCAGTAGTATTTGTGGTTGGCGGGGGGGCCGTTTTAGCACAGATACGCAGTATTTT.

This chain connects TRBV4-2 to TRBJ2-2; 8 nucleotides match TRBD2. Germline trimming cut 4 bases from V and 2 bases from J; bases unmatched to any gene: 12. This CDR3 is built from 18 residues. Germline CDR1 is LGHNA and CDR2 is YNFKEQ. CDR3 sequence (DNA): TGTGCCAGCAGCCGTGACGCCGGCGGGGGGATAAACACCGGGGAGCTGTTTTTT. As protein: CASSRDAGGGINTGELFF.

The chain joins TRBV6-5 to TRBJ1-4; D call uncertain. The V gene lost 0 bases and the J gene lost 0 bases, with 5 bases spanning the gap. In germline, CDR1 is MNHEY, CDR2 SVGAGI. The CDR3 is made up of 15 amino acids. CDR3 loop: CASSYSLTTNEKLFF. As DNA, the CDR3 is TGTGCCAGCAGTTACTCTCTGACAACTAATGAAAAACTGTTTTTT.

The chain has TRBV11-2 and TRBJ1-2, with D hard to call. The ends were cut back, 0 bases at V and 2 bases at J, with 4 bases in the middle. Germline V gene data show CDR1 as SGHAT and CDR2 as FQNNGV. The CDR3 totals 13 residues. CDR3 loop: CASSLDRNYGYTF. DNA of the CDR3: TGTGCCAGCAGCTTAGACAGGAACTATGGCTACACCTTC.

The chain employs TRBV5-1 and TRBJ1-2; no firm D call. CDR1 SGHRS and CDR2 YFSETQ come from the germline V gene. This CDR3 contains 14 residues. V lost 2 bases and J 4 bases, leaving 12 bases between the germline ends. CDR3 in DNA: TGCGCCAGCAGCTTAGAGCATTTAATCTATGGCTACACCTTC. It translates to CASSLEHLIYGYTF.

The chain couples TRBV30 to TRBJ1-4; D unclear. V lost 1 base and J lost 0, with 18 bases in between. The CDR3 consists of 18 residues. The germline CDR1 and CDR2 sequences are GTSNPN and SVGIG (reference sequence). In DNA, the CDR3 is TGTGCCTGGAGTGGGGGTAGAGTCTCTCTTGCAACTAATGAAAAACTGTTTTTT. It specifies CAWSGGRVSLATNEKLFF.

The chain links TRBV7-9 to TRBJ2-1; TRBD1 matches 8 bases. V dropped 2 bases and J dropped 6; count of bases not matched to a gene: 6. The V gene's germline CDR1 is SEHNR and CDR2 FQNEAQ (reference sequence). The CDR3 is 15 residues long. DNA for the CDR3: TGTGCCAGCAGCTTACAGGGGGCGCGGGGCAATGAGCAGTTCTTC. Amino acid sequence: CASSLQGARGNEQFF.

The chain couples TRBV27 to TRBJ2-7, with 8 bases lining up with TRBD2. V lost 8 bases to trimming and J lost 1 base; unmatched junction nucleotides: 10. Germline V gives CDR1 MNHEY, CDR2 SMNVEV (reference sequence). The CDR3 covers 15 residues. The CDR3 protein is CASSFSGVASYEQYF. The CDR3 DNA sequence: TGTGCCAGCTCATTTAGCGGGGTAGCATCCTACGAGCAGTACTTC.

The CDR3 protein is CSVNHRGQNYGYTF. CDR3 sequence (DNA): TGCAGCGTAAATCACAGGGGTCAGAACTATGGCTACACCTTC. The chain uses TRBV29-1 and TRBJ1-2; the match to TRBD1 covers 7 bases. This CDR3 has 14 residues. The germline gives CDR1 SQVTM, CDR2 ANQGSEA. V lost 6 bases and J lost 2; bases outside the gene matches: 9.

The V gene is TRBV7-3, the J gene TRBJ2-3, with D maybe TRBD1 (5 bases). Germline V CDR1 and CDR2: SGHTA, FQGTGA. V was cut by 2 bases and J by 4 bases, with 7 bases left in between. The CDR3 covers 13 residues. Written as DNA, the CDR3 is TGTGCCAGCAGCTTACAGGGTTCAGATACGCAGTATTTT. It codes for CASSLQGSDTQYF. Full variable domain (rest looked up from reference TRBV7-3 and TRBJ2-3): GAGVSQTPSNKVTEKGKYVELRCDPISGHTALYWYRQSLGQGPEFLIYFQGTGAADDSGLPNDRFFAVRPEGSVSTLKIQRTERGDSAVYLCASSLQGSDTQYFGPGTRLTVL.

V usage is TRBV7-2 and J usage is TRBJ1-2; 8 bases line up with TRBD1. Germline CDR1 and CDR2: SGHTA and FQGNSA. V dropped 4 bases and J dropped 1; count of bases not matched to a gene: 5. This CDR3 has 15 amino acids. DNA of the CDR3: TGTGCCAGCAGCTACGACAGGGGCTTTAACTATGGCTACACCTTC. This sequence encodes CASSYDRGFNYGYTF.

The chain joins TRBV5-8 to TRBJ1-5; possible D gene TRBD1, 5 bases. Germline lookup yields CDR1 SGHTS and CDR2 YDEGEE. The CDR3 loop spans 13 amino acids. The V end lost 6 bases, the J end lost 5 bases, and 12 bases lay between the germline ends. The CDR3, as DNA: TGTGCCAGCAACACCCAGGGTTATCAGCCCCAGCATTTT. It encodes CASNTQGYQPQHF.

The rearrangement links TRBV10-3 to TRBJ1-1; D is unclear. Per germline, CDR1 ENHRY and CDR2 SYGVKD. The V and J ends lost 0 bases and 0 bases respectively, with 8 bases between them. This CDR3 has 15 amino acids. The CDR3 DNA reads TGTGCCATCAGTGAGTCGCAGGACTTGAACACTGAAGCTTTCTTT. As protein: CAISESQDLNTEAFF.

This clone has only a few counts. The chain carries TRBV5-1 and TRBJ1-4; 7 bases agree with TRBD1. CDR1 and CDR2 from the germline V gene are SGHRS and YFSETQ. The CDR3 totals 15 residues. V was pared by 4 bases and J by 0 bases, with 3 bases of the junction left unmatched. The CDR3 is CASSRQGATNEKLFF. DNA of the CDR3: TGCGCCAGCAGCAGACAGGGTGCAACTAATGAAAAACTGTTTTTT.

A single count supports this clone. Here the CDR3 DNA reads TGCGCCAGCAGCTTTGGGGACAGGGTAGGGTATGGCTACACCTTC. It specifies CASSFGDRVGYGYTF. The V and J genes are TRBV5-1 and TRBJ1-2, with TRBD1 matching 9 bases. V gave up 2 bases and J gave up 5 bases; unmatched junction bases: 7. This CDR3 has 15 amino acids. CDR1 and CDR2 (germline): SGHRS, YFSETQ.

This clone came up once. The chain couples TRBV5-1 to TRBJ2-3; 9 nucleotides match TRBD2. CDR3 length equals 15 residues. Germline V lookup: CDR1 SGHRS, CDR2 YFSETQ. V gave up 0 bases and J gave up 6 bases; unmatched junction bases: 5. This CDR3 reads CASSLEVSGGDTQYF. The CDR3 DNA follows: TGCGCCAGCAGCTTGGAGGTTAGCGGGGGTGATACGCAGTATTTT.

The chain joins TRBV5-4 to TRBJ2-6, with D perhaps matching TRBD1 (5 bases). CDR1 and CDR2 from the germline V gene are SGHNT and YYREEE (reference sequence). V lost 0 bases and J lost 0, with 10 bases in between. There are 17 residues in the CDR3. The CDR3 here is CASSLEDSFSGANVLTF. In nucleotides, the CDR3 is TGTGCCAGCAGCTTGGAAGACAGTTTCTCTGGGGCCAACGTCCTGACTTTC.

The CDR3 region has the DNA TGCGCCAGCAGCTTGGTAGGGGGCCGGGAGACCCAGTACTTC. Its protein is CASSLVGGRETQYF. The chain is built from TRBV5-1 and TRBJ2-5; 7 bases fit TRBD1. This CDR3 is 14 amino acids long. Germline V gene data show CDR1 as SGHRS and CDR2 as YFSETQ. With V trimmed by 0 bases and J by 5 bases, 4 bases remained unmatched.

The CDR3 DNA reads as TGTGCCAGCAGCTTAGGCCCAGGGAGCAATCAGCCCCAGCATTTT. Translated, it gives CASSLGPGSNQPQHF. The chain links TRBV7-2 to TRBJ1-5; TRBD1 is a possible D gene (5 bases). Germline assignment: CDR1 SGHTA and CDR2 FQGNSA. Between the trimmed V and J ends, which lost 1 base and 1 base, there was a span of 8 bases. This CDR3 has 15 amino acids.

This clone showed up just once. The chain uses TRBV6-1 and TRBJ1-2; no definite D call. CDR1 and CDR2 from the germline V gene are MNHNS and SASEGT. V dropped 7 bases and J dropped 0 bases, with 9 bases sitting between them. This CDR3 is built from 13 residues. In DNA form, the CDR3 reads TGTGCCAGCACTTACACGGCTAACTATGGCTACACCTTC. The encoded protein is CASTYTANYGYTF.

V is TRBV19 and J is TRBJ2-7, with a weak D call TRBD1 (6 bases). The CDR3 is 15 amino acids. The germline V and J ends were trimmed by 7 bases and 5 bases, with 21 bases remaining between them. In germline, CDR1 is LNHDA, CDR2 SQIVND (reference sequence). This chain's CDR3 is CASTKSQGLLDEQYF. For the CDR3, the DNA is TGTGCCAGTACCAAATCCCAGGGGCTTCTCGACGAGCAGTACTTC.

J is TRBJ1-5 and V is TRBV5-8; TRBD1 agrees at 7 bases. The CDR3 totals 11 residues. V was clipped by 2 bases and J by 10 bases; unmatched bases: 0. Germline CDR1 SGHTS, CDR2 YDEGEE. The CDR3 reads CASSLGGPQHF. The CDR3 nucleotides read TGTGCCAGCAGCTTAGGGGGCCCCCAGCATTTT.

This clone showed up just once. This chain joins TRBV7-3 and TRBJ2-6, with D perhaps assigned TRBD1 or TRBD2 (5 bases each). Germline V gene sequence: CDR1 SGHTA, CDR2 FQGTGA. Trimming stripped 5 bases from V and 1 base from J, with 30 bases between. The CDR3 extends over 22 amino acids. The CDR3, as DNA: TGTGCCAGCAGCCGGGCCCCTTTATTGGGGGTCAACCCTTTGTCTGGGGCCAACGTCCTGACTTTC. The encoded protein is CASSRAPLLGVNPLSGANVLTF. The full variable domain, its missing parts supplied by reference TRBV7-3 and TRBJ2-6, is GAGVSQTPSNKVTEKGKYVELRCDPISGHTALYWYRQSLGQGPEFLIYFQGTGAADDSGLPNDRFFAVRPEGSVSTLKIQRTERGDSAVYLCASSRAPLLGVNPLSGANVLTFGAGSRLTVL.

The chain couples TRBV5-1 to TRBJ2-7, with TRBD2 matching 9 bases. Germline trimming cut 4 bases from V and 3 bases from J; bases unmatched to any gene: 8. This CDR3 comprises 15 residues. CDR1 SGHRS and CDR2 YFSETQ come from the germline V gene. CDR3 in DNA: TGCGCCAGCAGCGGTTCCGGGACTAGCCTCTACGAGCAGTACTTC. Protein: CASSGSGTSLYEQYF. The whole variable domain, filled in from reference TRBV5-1 and TRBJ2-7, reads KAGVTQTPRYLIKTRGQQVTLSCSPISGHRSVSWYQQTPGQGLQFLFEYFSETQRNKGNFPGRFSGRQFSNSRSEMNVSTLELGDSALYLCASSGSGTSLYEQYFGPGTRLTVT.